The 12 T cell receptor beta chains reported below all come from one sample, sequenced in a study of T cell responses to AZD1222 COVID-19 vaccine. Measured with immunoSEQ multiplex PCR; TCRdb has only the in-frame clones, and not every one. The table lists about 99,000 clones, about 91% of them singletons. Sequenced material: peripheral blood, taken on day 0 of AZD1222 vaccination. The receptors come from an adult in good health.

The V call is TRBV19, the J call TRBJ1-5; 7 bases align to TRBD1. The CDR3 is 15 residues long. The germline gives CDR1 LNHDA, CDR2 SQIVND (reference sequence). V was pared by 6 bases and J by 3 bases, with 8 bases of the junction left unmatched. The CDR3 here is CASRVARGNNQPQHF. As DNA, the CDR3 is TGTGCCAGTAGAGTCGCCAGGGGGAACAATCAGCCCCAGCATTTT.

This clone was seen once. The chain employs TRBV9 and TRBJ2-1; 13 nucleotides match TRBD2. The junction had 9 bases not matched to a gene; V was cut back by 2 bases and J by 7 bases. Germline V gene lookup returns CDR1 SGDLS and CDR2 YYNGEE. The CDR3 runs 17 residues. The CDR3 here is CASSVATLAGGPNEQFF. The CDR3 DNA sequence: TGTGCCAGCAGCGTCGCGACACTAGCGGGGGGGCCAAATGAGCAGTTCTTC.

The rearrangement uses TRBV11-3 and TRBJ2-1; unclear D gene. The germline CDR1 and CDR2 sequences are SGHNT and YENEEA. The V end was cut by 3 bases, the J end by 1 base, with 7 bases between. The CDR3 sequence is 14 residues long. CDR3 amino acids: CASSLGPSYNEQFF. In nucleotides, the CDR3 is TGTGCCAGCAGCTTGGGTCCATCCTACAATGAGCAGTTCTTC. The full variable domain, completed using reference TRBV11-3 and TRBJ2-1, is EAGVVQSPRYKIIEKKQPVAFWCNPISGHNTLYWYLQNLGQGPELLIRYENEEAVDDSQLPKDRFSAERLKGVDSTLKIQPAELGDSAVYLCASSLGPSYNEQFFGPGTRLTVL.

The rearrangement uses TRBV5-1 and TRBJ2-1; no reliable D call. V lost 4 bases and J 2 bases, leaving 13 bases between the germline ends. Germline V gene lookup returns CDR1 SGHRS and CDR2 YFSETQ. The CDR3 contains 15 residues. Here the CDR3 reads CASSPHRVAYNEQFF. The CDR3 DNA is TGCGCCAGCAGCCCTCACAGAGTCGCCTACAATGAGCAGTTCTTC. The complete variable domain, with remaining parts taken from reference TRBV5-1 and TRBJ2-1, reads KAGVTQTPRYLIKTRGQQVTLSCSPISGHRSVSWYQQTPGQGLQFLFEYFSETQRNKGNFPGRFSGRQFSNSRSEMNVSTLELGDSALYLCASSPHRVAYNEQFFGPGTRLTVL.

The V call is TRBV19, the J call TRBJ1-2; no clear D gene. Trimming left V 3 bases short and J 4 bases short, with 15 bases between. Germline lookup yields CDR1 LNHDA and CDR2 SQIVND (reference sequence). The CDR3 sequence is 15 residues long. CDR3 sequence reads: CASSIRRRGAYGYTF. The CDR3 DNA follows: TGTGCCAGTAGTATCCGGCGTCGGGGAGCCTATGGCTACACCTTC.

The chain recombines TRBV11-2 with TRBJ2-2; 10 bases fit TRBD2. Per the germline V gene, CDR1 is SGHAT and CDR2 is FQNNGV. J was trimmed by 6 bases and V by 3 bases; bases with no gene match: 7. CDR3 length: 16 amino acids. Written as DNA, the CDR3 is TGTGCCAGCAGCTTCTCCGAACTAGCGGGATCCGGGGAGCTGTTTTTT. Protein: CASSFSELAGSGELFF.

The rearrangement joins TRBV12-3 or TRBV12-4 to TRBJ1-4; 8 nucleotides line up with TRBD1. The CDR3 extends over 13 amino acids. V lost 3 bases to trimming and J lost 10 bases; unmatched junction nucleotides: 4. Here the CDR3 reads CASSFRGPGKLFF. CDR3 DNA: TGTGCCAGCAGTTTCAGGGGGCCCGGAAAACTGTTTTTT.

The CDR3 region is CASSHHREVGGYTF. The CDR3 DNA sequence: TGTGCCAGCTCACATCACAGGGAGGTGGGCGGCTACACCTTC. The rearrangement links TRBV7-9 to TRBJ1-2; D might be TRBD1 (6 bases). V lost 8 bases to trimming and J lost 8 bases, with 21 bases between them. The CDR3 runs to 14 residues. Germline-derived CDR1 and CDR2 are SEHNR and FQNEAQ (reference sequence).

This clone was seen just once. V gene TRBV7-9 combines with J gene TRBJ1-6; 7 bases match TRBD1. Germline-derived CDR1 and CDR2 are SEHNR and FQNEAQ (reference sequence). The CDR3 is made up of 14 amino acids. The V segment lost 5 bases and the J segment 5 bases; nucleotides outside the gene matches: 3. In DNA, the CDR3 is TGTGCCAGCAGCGCTGACAGGGATAATTCACCCCTCCACTTT. Translated, it gives CASSADRDNSPLHF.

This clone occurred once. The V call is TRBV5-4, the J call TRBJ2-7, with D maybe TRBD1 (6 bases). V was clipped by 4 bases and J by 2 bases, with 16 bases between them. Per germline, CDR1 SGHNT and CDR2 YYREEE (reference sequence). The length of the CDR3 is 15 residues. CDR3 in DNA: TGTGCCAGCAGCCGTGGTCCCGAGGGGGCCTACGAGCAGTACTTC. Its protein product is CASSRGPEGAYEQYF.

This chain links TRBV6-6 with TRBJ2-7, with no clear D. The CDR3 consists of 12 residues. CDR1 and CDR2 from the germline V gene are MNHNY and SVGAGI (reference sequence). V was clipped by 6 bases and J by 0 bases, with 6 bases between them. The CDR3 spells CASSPTSYEQYF. The CDR3 region has the DNA TGTGCCAGCAGCCCAACCTCCTACGAGCAGTACTTC.

The table lists this clone with a count of one. The CDR3 here is CASSDSLGFQETQYF. CDR3 nucleotide sequence: TGCGCCAGCAGCGATAGTTTGGGGTTCCAAGAGACCCAGTACTTC. The V and J genes are TRBV5-1 and TRBJ2-5; D is unclear. This CDR3 has 15 residues. In germline, CDR1 is SGHRS, CDR2 YFSETQ. The V end was cut by 4 bases, the J end by 1 base, with 14 bases between.